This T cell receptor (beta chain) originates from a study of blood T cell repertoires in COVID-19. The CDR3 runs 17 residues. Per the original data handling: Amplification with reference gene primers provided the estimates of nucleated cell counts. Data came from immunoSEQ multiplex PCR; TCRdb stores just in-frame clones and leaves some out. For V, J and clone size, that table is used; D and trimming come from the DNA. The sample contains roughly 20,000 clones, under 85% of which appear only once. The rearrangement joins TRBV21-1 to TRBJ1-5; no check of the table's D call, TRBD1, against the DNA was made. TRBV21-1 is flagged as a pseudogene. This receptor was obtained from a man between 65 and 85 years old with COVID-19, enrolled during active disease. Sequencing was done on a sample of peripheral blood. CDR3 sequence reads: CASSAGTGNISNQPQHF. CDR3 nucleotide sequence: TGTGCCAGCAGCGCCGGGACAGGGAACATTAGCAATCAGCCCCAGCATTTT.